The 23 T cell receptor beta chains below all came from one sample that was sequenced in a study of T cells in Graves' hyperthyroidism and ophthalmopathy (dated by TCRdb to between 2018 and 2020). Libraries were prepared through multiplex PCR. The data were produced on an Illumina HiSeq 2000. TCR beta CDR3 regions were amplified from RNA transcripts. For the first round of RT-PCR on the TCR CDR3, the HTBI primer set was used together with the Qiagen OneStep RT-PCR kit. TCRdb applied fastp at Q25 and MiXCR to the public reads, then kept only in-frame beta chains. Every CDR3 protein is listed once, alongside the most common genes and DNA of its rows. Counted in this sample were 480,000 or so distinct CDR3 sequences; under 15% of them appeared once. The top ten clones comprise less than 20% of the sample. The source material was blood. All receptors come from a woman aged 18-35 years with Graves' hyperthyroidism.

The chain uses TRBV7-3 and TRBJ2-1, with 7 bases lining up with TRBD1. Germline CDR1 and CDR2: SGHTA and FQGTGA. The junction had 6 bases not matched to a gene; V was cut back by 4 bases and J by 3 bases. The CDR3 runs to 15 residues. DNA of the CDR3: TGTGCCAGCAGCTCACCGGGACAGAACTACAATGAGCAGTTCTTC. Translation: CASSSPGQNYNEQFF.

This clonotype was detected many times. The chain couples TRBV24-1 to TRBJ1-2, with D perhaps TRBD1 (6 bases). The germline CDR1 and CDR2 sequences are KGHDR and SFDVKD. Trimming left V 7 bases short and J 7 bases short, with 18 bases between. CDR3 length: 14 amino acids. Written as DNA, the CDR3 is TGTGCCACCAGCGCGACAGGCCTCTATTCTGGCTACACCTTC. Its protein is CATSATGLYSGYTF.

This clonotype has ten or more counts. V gene TRBV6-2 or TRBV6-3 combines with J gene TRBJ2-7; D call uncertain. CDR1 MNHEY and CDR2 SVGEGT come from the germline V gene. This CDR3 is built from 16 residues. V lost 0 bases and J 0 bases, leaving 12 bases between the germline ends. Here the CDR3 DNA reads TGTGCCAGCAGTTACTCGGCAGGCCCACTCTCCTACGAGCAGTACTTC. Translated, it gives CASSYSAGPLSYEQYF.

There are a few counts of this clonotype. V usage is TRBV7-9 and J usage is TRBJ2-7; TRBD1 might be the D (5 bases). The germline V gene encodes CDR1 SEHNR and CDR2 FQNEAQ (reference sequence). V was shortened by 4 bases and J by 5 bases, with 12 bases between the two germline ends. The CDR3 spans 13 residues. CDR3 loop: CASSSQGVDEQYF. The CDR3, as DNA: TGTGCCAGCAGCTCACAAGGGGTGGACGAGCAGTACTTC.

As to this clonotype: It is likely a read error, because the conserved phenylalanine at the end of the CDR3 is missing. The chain links TRBV6-1 to TRBJ1-3; weak D call: TRBD1 (5 bases). The CDR3 contains 14 residues. CDR1 and CDR2 (germline): MNHNS, SASEGT. V lost 5 bases and J 4 bases, leaving 12 bases between the germline ends. The CDR3 coding sequence is TGTGCCAGCAGTCCGGCAGGGAGGGGAAACACCATATATTCT. This codes for CASSPAGRGNTIYS.

This clonotype was observed at least ten times. V and J are TRBV24-1 and TRBJ1-2; D is undetermined. The CDR3 covers 14 residues. V was shortened by 4 bases and J by 8 bases, with 16 bases between the two germline ends. Germline V CDR1 and CDR2: KGHDR, SFDVKD. CDR3 sequence (DNA): TGTGCCACCAGTGACCAAGACAACCCAAGGGGCTACACCTTC. Translating gives CATSDQDNPRGYTF.

This clonotype has at least ten counts. The CDR3 protein is CASSLGRASNTGELFF. CDR3 nucleotides: TGCGCCAGCAGCTTGGGCAGGGCTTCGAACACCGGGGAGCTGTTTTTT. The chain uses TRBV5-1 and TRBJ2-2; the D gene is possibly TRBD1 (5 bases). The CDR3 is 16 amino acids. V lost 0 bases and J lost 0, with 9 bases in between. Germline lookup yields CDR1 SGHRS and CDR2 YFSETQ.

The sample holds many counts of this clonotype. The genes are TRBV20-1 and TRBJ2-2; 9 bases match TRBD2. The CDR3 spans 15 residues. V lost 5 bases to trimming and J lost 2 bases; unmatched junction nucleotides: 6. Germline CDR1 DFQATT, CDR2 SNEGSKA (reference sequence). The CDR3 DNA is TGCAGTGCTTCACCGGGACTAGCTAACACCGGGGAGCTGTTTTTT. Translating gives CSASPGLANTGELFF.

This clonotype came up many times. V is TRBV15 and J is TRBJ2-1, with 14 bases aligning to TRBD2. The V gene's germline CDR1 is LNHNV and CDR2 YYDKDF (reference sequence). This CDR3 is 16 amino acids long. The junction had 2 bases not matched to a gene; V was cut back by 2 bases and J by 5 bases. The CDR3 loop reads CATSRRLAGGDNEQFF. The CDR3 nucleotides are TGTGCCACCAGCAGACGACTAGCGGGAGGGGACAATGAGCAGTTCTTC.

There are a few counts of this clonotype. CDR3 protein: CSASIDNEQFF. The CDR3 DNA reads as TGCAGTGCTAGCATAGACAATGAGCAGTTCTTC. The chain combines TRBV20-1 with TRBJ2-1; no clear D. The CDR3 has 11 amino acids. The germline gives CDR1 DFQATT, CDR2 SNEGSKA (reference sequence). The V end was cut by 3 bases, the J end by 5 bases, with 5 bases between.

The V call is TRBV19, the J call TRBJ1-2; 7 nucleotides line up with TRBD1. Germline V CDR1 and CDR2: LNHDA, SQIVND (reference sequence). CDR3 length equals 13 residues. After removal of 3 bases from V and 4 bases from J, the junction contained 2 bases not matched to a gene. The CDR3 bases are TGTGCCAGTAGTATTCGGGACAGCTATGGCTACACCTTC. Translated: CASSIRDSYGYTF. The variable domain in full, with the rest retrieved from reference TRBV19 and TRBJ1-2, is DGGITQSPKYLFRKEGQNVTLSCEQNLNHDAMYWYRQDPGQGLRLIYYSQIVNDFQKGDIAEGYSVSREKKESFPLTVTSAQKNPTAFYLCASSIRDSYGYTFGSGTRLTVV.

This clonotype has a count of ten or more. The CDR3 is CASSSSESEKLFF. Here the CDR3 DNA reads TGTGCCAGCAGCTCCTCAGAATCAGAAAAACTGTTTTTT. The chain recombines TRBV7-9 with TRBJ1-4; no clear D gene. Germline-derived CDR1 and CDR2 are SEHNR and FQNEAQ (reference sequence). The CDR3 consists of 13 residues. V was clipped by 4 bases and J by 8 bases, with 11 bases between them.

This clonotype was seen many times. The chain couples TRBV5-1 to TRBJ2-2, with a weak D call TRBD1 (6 bases). The CDR3 length is 15 residues. V lost 2 bases and J 3 bases, leaving 11 bases between the germline ends. Germline V gives CDR1 SGHRS, CDR2 YFSETQ. CDR3 nucleotides: TGCGCCAGCAGCTTCTCAGGGGCGGACACCGGGGAGCTGTTTTTT. It specifies CASSFSGADTGELFF.

This clonotype was detected a few times. V is TRBV27 and J is TRBJ2-1; perhaps TRBD2 as D (5 bases). Between the trimmed V and J ends, which lost 5 bases and 12 bases, there was a span of 26 bases. This CDR3 comprises 16 residues. The germline CDR1 and CDR2 sequences are MNHEY and SMNVEV (reference sequence). DNA for the CDR3: TGTGCCAGCAGTCCACATCCGGGTCCCTGGGAGTGGTGGCAGTTCTTC. This sequence encodes CASSPHPGPWEWWQFF.

This clonotype was picked up many times. The chain is built from TRBV30 and TRBJ2-1, with 7 bases aligning to TRBD2. The CDR3 totals 15 residues. V lost 2 bases, J lost 3 bases, and 7 bases stayed unmatched. Germline CDR1 is GTSNPN and CDR2 is SVGIG (reference sequence). Here the CDR3 reads CAWSRDYGLYNEQFF. The CDR3 DNA is TGTGCCTGGAGTAGGGACTACGGCCTCTACAATGAGCAGTTCTTC.

Many counts were recorded for this clonotype. The V and J genes are TRBV30 and TRBJ2-1, with a possible D match to TRBD2 (5 bases). Between the trimmed V and J ends, which lost 3 bases and 3 bases, there was a span of 12 bases. From germline, CDR1 is GTSNPN and CDR2 SVGIG (reference sequence). This CDR3 spans 14 amino acids. Here the CDR3 reads CAWRRTGFYNEQFF. The CDR3 DNA reads as TGTGCCTGGAGGAGGACTGGTTTCTACAATGAGCAGTTCTTC. Combining the CDR3 with reference TRBV30 and TRBJ2-1 gives the whole variable domain SQTIHQWPATLVQPVGSPLSLECTVEGTSNPNLYWYRQAAGRGLQLLFYSVGIGQISSEVPQNLSASRPQDRQFILSSKKLLLSDSGFYLCAWRRTGFYNEQFFGPGTRLTVL.

This clonotype was observed at least ten times. V gene TRBV10-3 combines with J gene TRBJ1-4, with TRBD1 matching 7 bases. Germline V CDR1 and CDR2: ENHRY, SYGVKD. Trimming at V came to 2 bases and at J to 7 bases, leaving 7 bases not matched to a gene. The CDR3 runs to 15 residues. CDR3 amino acids: CAISEAGQLIEKLFF. The CDR3 DNA is TGTGCCATCAGTGAGGCGGGACAGCTCATTGAAAAACTGTTTTTT.

This clonotype was detected many times. V usage is TRBV10-3 and J usage is TRBJ2-5; no clear D. CDR1 is ENHRY, CDR2 SYGVKD, per germline. CDR3 length: 12 residues. The V end lost 3 bases, the J end lost 2 bases, and 4 bases lay between the germline ends. CDR3 nucleotides: TGTGCCATCAGTGAACAGCAAGAGACCCAGTACTTC. This gives the protein CAISEQQETQYF.

This clonotype was recorded at least ten times. CDR3 sequence: CSVVRGQGNNYEQYV. Here the CDR3 DNA reads TGCAGCGTTGTTAGGGGACAGGGGAATAACTACGAGCAGTACGTC. The chain carries TRBV29-1 and TRBJ2-7; 10 bases align to TRBD1. Germline CDR1 reads SQVTM; CDR2 reads ANQGSEA. The CDR3 covers 15 residues. J lost 3 bases, V lost 4 bases, and 9 bases had no gene match.

The chain joins TRBV9 to TRBJ2-1, with 10 bases matching TRBD2. V gave up 3 bases and J gave up 3 bases; unmatched junction bases: 6. The V gene's germline CDR1 is SGDLS and CDR2 YYNGEE. This CDR3 is built from 16 residues. In DNA form, the CDR3 reads TGTGCCAGCAGCGCAGAGGGACTAGCGCTCTACAATGAGCAGTTCTTC. Translation gives CASSAEGLALYNEQFF.

The chain has TRBV19 and TRBJ1-1; D unresolved. The V end lost 2 bases, the J end lost 5 bases, and 12 bases lay between the germline ends. CDR1 LNHDA and CDR2 SQIVND come from the germline V gene (reference sequence). The CDR3 contains 14 residues. The CDR3 region is CASSIFWESTEAFF. The CDR3 DNA sequence: TGTGCCAGTAGTATATTCTGGGAGAGTACTGAAGCTTTCTTT.

Details on this clonotype: The final CDR3 position lacks the conserved phenylalanine or tryptophan, pointing to a likely read error. J is TRBJ2-5 and V is TRBV20-1, with a weak D call TRBD2 (6 bases). Germline CDR1 and CDR2: DFQATT and SNEGSKA (reference sequence). V shed 5 bases and J shed 5 bases, with 15 bases lying between them. The CDR3 runs to 13 residues. The CDR3 DNA reads as TGCAGTGCTCCCACTGGGACTCCCGAGACCCAGTACCTC. Translated: CSAPTGTPETQYL.

This clonotype has ten or more counts. J is TRBJ1-1 and V is TRBV18, with D possibly being TRBD1 (5 bases). Trimming pared 1 base from V and 7 bases from J, leaving 16 bases between. Germline loops: CDR1 KGHSH, CDR2 LQKENI. The CDR3 length is 15 residues. CDR3 nucleotide sequence: TGTGCCAGCTCACCACAAATGCTACAGGTCGTTGAAGCTTTCTTT. It encodes CASSPQMLQVVEAFF. The full variable domain, with the rest looked up from reference TRBV18 and TRBJ1-1, is NAGVMQNPRHLVRRRGQEARLRCSPMKGHSHVYWYRQLPEEGLKFMVYLQKENIIDESGMPKERFSAEFPKEGPSILRIQQVVRGDSAAYFCASSPQMLQVVEAFFGQGTRLTVV.